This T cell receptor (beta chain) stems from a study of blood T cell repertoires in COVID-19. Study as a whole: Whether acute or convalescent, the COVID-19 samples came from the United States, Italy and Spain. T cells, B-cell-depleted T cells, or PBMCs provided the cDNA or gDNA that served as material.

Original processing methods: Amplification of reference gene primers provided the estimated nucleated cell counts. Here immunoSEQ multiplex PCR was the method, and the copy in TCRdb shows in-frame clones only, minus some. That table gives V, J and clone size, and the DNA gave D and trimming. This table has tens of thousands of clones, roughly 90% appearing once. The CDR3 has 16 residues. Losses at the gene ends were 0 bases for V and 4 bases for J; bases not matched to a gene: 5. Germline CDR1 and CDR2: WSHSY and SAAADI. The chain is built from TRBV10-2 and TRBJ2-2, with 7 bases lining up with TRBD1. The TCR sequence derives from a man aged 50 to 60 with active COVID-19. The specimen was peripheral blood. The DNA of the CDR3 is TGCGCCAGCAGTGAGTCGTTGGCAGGGGGCACCGGGGAGCTGTTTTTT. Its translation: CASSESLAGGTGELFF.